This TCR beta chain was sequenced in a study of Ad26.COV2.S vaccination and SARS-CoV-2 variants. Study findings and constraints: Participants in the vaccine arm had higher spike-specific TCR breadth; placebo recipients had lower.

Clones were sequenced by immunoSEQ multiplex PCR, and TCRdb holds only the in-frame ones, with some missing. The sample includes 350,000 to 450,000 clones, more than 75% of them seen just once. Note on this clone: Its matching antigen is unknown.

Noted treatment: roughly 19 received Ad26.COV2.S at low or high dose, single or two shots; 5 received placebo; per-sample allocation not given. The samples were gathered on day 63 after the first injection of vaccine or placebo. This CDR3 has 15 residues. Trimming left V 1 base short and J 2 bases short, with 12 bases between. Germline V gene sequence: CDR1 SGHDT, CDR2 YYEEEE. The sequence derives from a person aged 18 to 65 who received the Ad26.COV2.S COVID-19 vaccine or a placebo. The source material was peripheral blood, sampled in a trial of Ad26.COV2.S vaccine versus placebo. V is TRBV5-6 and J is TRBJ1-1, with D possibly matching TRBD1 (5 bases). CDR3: CASSLKGRFNTEAFF. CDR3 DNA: TGTGCCAGCAGCTTGAAGGGGAGGTTTAACACTGAAGCTTTCTTT.